This T cell receptor (beta chain) was captured in a study of CD8+CD57+ T cells in acquired aplastic anemia. Overall study: CD4+ and CD8+ cells, once sorted, gave DNA averaging roughly 3 ug. Healthy donor CD4+ samples were sequenced to a depth that averaged around 9.8 million reads.

Findings and caveats of the study: There were over 25 CD8+ CDR3 sequences that occurred in both patients and controls. Between the patient and control groups, CD8+ Simpson's diversity did not differ significantly.

This clonotype was observed many times. Its matching antigen is unknown. Trimming removed 6 bases from V and 2 bases from J; junction bases left unmatched: 4. Germline V lookup: CDR1 SGDLS, CDR2 YYNGEE. This CDR3 region has 14 residues. Genomic DNA, the template, was used for profiling of the TCR beta VDJ and CDR3. TCRdb re-called the reads through MiXCR, storing one row per CDR3 protein. The sample has about 110,000 distinct CDR3 sequences, 40% to 65% seen once. V is TRBV9 and J is TRBJ2-1, with 8 bases matching TRBD2. The sample was sorted CD4+, CD8+, or CD8+CD57+ T cells (not recorded which) from PBMCs. This sequence originates from a human donor in good health, serving as a control. The CDR3 region has the DNA TGTGCCAGCACCGCGGGGGGTGCCTACAATGAGCAGTTCTTC. This codes for CASTAGGAYNEQFF.